This T cell receptor beta chain was observed in a study of cytomegalovirus exposure and HLA in healthy donors. Researchers ran the PCR with 60 Vbeta and 13 Jbeta primers. Clones were read by immunoSEQ multiplex PCR, and TCRdb kept only the in-frame ones, dropping some. The repertoire holds 74,000 or so clones, with about 70% as singletons. There are 17 residues in the CDR3. Germline loops: CDR1 LNHDA, CDR2 SQIVND (reference sequence). V gave up 5 bases and J gave up 4 bases; unmatched junction bases: 16. This clonotype was sampled from a woman in her thirties in good health and CMV-seronegative. Sequenced sample: PBMCs. This chain joins TRBV19 and TRBJ1-2; 7 bases map to TRBD1. The CDR3 region is CASSPRRDSPLLYGYTF. The CDR3 region has the DNA TGTGCCAGTAGTCCAAGGCGGGACAGCCCACTCCTCTATGGCTACACCTTC.